Below, 28 T cell receptor beta chains from the same sample are listed, as sequenced in a study of blood T cell repertoires in COVID-19. Generated by immunoSEQ multiplex PCR, the TCRdb table keeps only in-frame clones and is missing some. The table has about 160,000 clones, roughly nine tenths seen once; the top ten hold roughly 4.5%. Input material: peripheral blood. These TCRs come from a woman aged 55-75 years with active or convalescent COVID-19.

This clone was picked up a small number of times. The chain links TRBV5-4 to TRBJ1-5; 8 bases align to TRBD1. The CDR3 has 14 residues. The V gene's germline CDR1 is SGHNT and CDR2 YYREEE (reference sequence). V was pared by 0 bases and J by 5 bases, with 1 base of the junction left unmatched. CDR3 amino acids: CASSLDRGDQPQHF. CDR3 in DNA: TGTGCCAGCAGCTTGGACAGGGGGGATCAGCCCCAGCATTTT.

The chain is built from TRBV27 and TRBJ2-3, with 13 bases that match TRBD2. The CDR3 totals 16 residues. J lost 6 bases, V lost 3 bases, and 6 bases had no gene match. Germline CDR1 and CDR2: MNHEY and SMNVEV (reference sequence). The CDR3 bases are TGTGCCAGCAGTTTGCGACTAGCGGGGGGCGCGGATACGCAGTATTTT. Protein: CASSLRLAGGADTQYF.

In its sample, this clone was seen once. The rearrangement joins TRBV7-9 to TRBJ2-5; D might be TRBD2 (6 bases). CDR1 and CDR2 (germline): SEHNR, FQNEAQ (reference sequence). V shed 5 bases and J shed 5 bases, with 18 bases lying between them. The CDR3 sequence is 15 residues long. The CDR3 coding sequence is TGTGCCAGCAGCCGCAACCTGGGACTTATGGAGACCCAGTACTTC. It is translated as CASSRNLGLMETQYF.

This rearrangement joins TRBV7-2 to TRBJ2-3, with a weak D call TRBD2 (6 bases). In germline, CDR1 is SGHTA, CDR2 FQGNSA. V was pared by 5 bases and J by 2 bases, with 11 bases between. CDR3 length: 14 amino acids. CDR3 amino acids: CASSHGTPTDTQYF. CDR3 nucleotides: TGTGCCAGCAGCCACGGGACTCCCACAGATACGCAGTATTTT.

The V call is TRBV29-1, the J call TRBJ1-1; TRBD1 agrees at 7 bases. Unmatched junction bases numbered 11, after V lost 6 bases and J lost 1 base. Germline loops: CDR1 SQVTM, CDR2 ANQGSEA. The CDR3 extends over 15 amino acids. CDR3: CSVTPDRSRNTEAFF. The DNA of the CDR3 is TGCAGCGTGACCCCGGACAGGTCGAGGAACACTGAAGCTTTCTTT.

This sequence joins TRBV4-3 and TRBJ2-1; D remains ambiguous. Trimming left V 4 bases short and J 6 bases short, with 13 bases between. The V gene's germline CDR1 is LGHNA and CDR2 YSLEER. The CDR3 runs 14 residues. The CDR3 DNA sequence: TGCGCCAGCAGCCCGCTCGGGTCAATCAATGAGCAGTTCTTC. Protein sequence: CASSPLGSINEQFF.

This clone was counted between two and nine times. The chain couples TRBV4-1 to TRBJ2-3; tentatively, D is TRBD2 (6 bases). Germline CDR1 MGHRA, CDR2 YSYEKL. Deletions cut 4 bases from V and 7 bases from J, with 21 bases between. CDR3 length equals 16 residues. The CDR3 DNA reads as TGCGCCAGCAGCCGGGGACTTTCTGGGGCGGAGAATACGCAGTATTTT. It codes for CASSRGLSGAENTQYF.

This clone came up a few times. The V and J genes are TRBV3-1 (or the pseudogene TRBV3-2) and TRBJ2-7, with D perhaps matching TRBD2 (5 bases). Per germline, CDR1 LGHDT and CDR2 YNNKEL (reference sequence). V was shortened by 1 base and J by 6 bases, with 13 bases between the two germline ends. The CDR3 is made up of 14 amino acids. The CDR3 region is CASSQGGPSPEQYF. The CDR3 region has the DNA TGTGCCAGCAGCCAAGGAGGGCCCAGCCCCGAGCAGTACTTC.

The V gene is TRBV30, the J gene TRBJ1-1, with 7 bases lining up with TRBD1. V trimming: 3 bases; J trimming: 6 bases; junction bases outside the gene matches: 7. The CDR3 length is 13 residues. Germline V gene lookup returns CDR1 GTSNPN and CDR2 SVGIG (reference sequence). CDR3 nucleotide sequence: TGTGCCTGGAGCGAAACAGGGGCTTCTGAAGCTTTCTTT. This gives the protein CAWSETGASEAFF.

CDR3 region: CASSLRTGGQARNGYTF. The CDR3 DNA reads TGTGCCAGCAGCTTGCGGACAGGGGGCCAAGCGAGAAATGGCTACACCTTC. The chain couples TRBV5-6 to TRBJ1-2, with 11 nucleotides matching TRBD1. Germline trimming cut 1 base from V and 6 bases from J; bases unmatched to any gene: 11. Germline CDR1 reads SGHDT; CDR2 reads YYEEEE. CDR3 size: 17 residues.

The V and J genes are TRBV6-1 and TRBJ1-1, with 7 bases that match TRBD1. This CDR3 spans 14 amino acids. Germline CDR1 MNHNS, CDR2 SASEGT. J was trimmed by 5 bases and V by 3 bases; bases with no gene match: 6. CDR3 DNA sequence: TGTGCCAGCAGTGACGAGTCAGGGGGAACTGAAGCTTTCTTT. It yields the protein CASSDESGGTEAFF.

The rearrangement uses TRBV6-5 and TRBJ2-7; D may be TRBD2 (6 bases). The ends were cut back, 7 bases at V and 4 bases at J, with 17 bases in the middle. Germline CDR1 reads MNHEY; CDR2 reads SVGAGI. This CDR3 contains 14 residues. The CDR3 loop reads CASITEGTTYEQYF. The CDR3 nucleotides are TGTGCCAGCATCACGGAGGGGACCACTTACGAGCAGTACTTC.

The V and J genes are TRBV4-1 and TRBJ2-2; 10 bases are shared with TRBD2. This CDR3 comprises 19 residues. V was clipped by 0 bases and J by 4 bases; unmatched bases: 11. CDR1 MGHRA and CDR2 YSYEKL come from the germline V gene. The CDR3 region has the DNA TGCGCCAGCAGCCAAGATAGCCGATCTAGCGGGGGACTCACCGGGGAGCTGTTTTTT. The encoded protein is CASSQDSRSSGGLTGELFF.

J is TRBJ2-6 and V is TRBV19; D ambiguous. Germline values: CDR1 LNHDA, CDR2 SQIVND (reference sequence). The CDR3 is 17 residues long. With 5 bases removed from V and 2 bases from J, the gap between germline ends came to 16 bases. Here the CDR3 reads CASSFQTRSAGANVLTF. In DNA, the CDR3 is TGTGCCAGTAGTTTCCAGACCAGGTCAGCTGGGGCCAACGTCCTGACTTTC.

V usage is TRBV27 and J usage is TRBJ1-5, with D perhaps matching TRBD1 (6 bases). V was trimmed by 2 bases and J by 5 bases, leaving 13 bases between them. CDR3 length: 15 residues. Germline CDR1 and CDR2: MNHEY and SMNVEV (reference sequence). The CDR3 loop reads CASSLEAGGHQPQHF. The CDR3 DNA is TGTGCCAGCAGTTTAGAAGCGGGGGGGCATCAGCCCCAGCATTTT.

The chain employs TRBV6-2 or TRBV6-3 and TRBJ2-2, with 10 bases matching TRBD1. Germline V CDR1 and CDR2: MNHEY, SVGEGT. J gave up 5 bases and V 2 bases, and 2 bases lay outside the gene matches. The CDR3 loop spans 15 amino acids. CDR3 in amino acids: CASSYRTGGTGELFF. Written as DNA, the CDR3 is TGTGCCAGCAGTTACCGGACAGGGGGGACCGGGGAGCTGTTTTTT.

V usage is TRBV6-6 and J usage is TRBJ1-4, with D hard to call. The CDR3 spans 12 residues. With 5 bases removed from V and 11 bases from J, the gap between germline ends came to 12 bases. Germline assignment: CDR1 MNHNY and CDR2 SVGAGI (reference sequence). The CDR3 sequence is CASSDAVRKLFF. DNA of the CDR3: TGTGCCAGCAGTGACGCGGTGCGGAAACTGTTTTTT.

V usage is TRBV6-1 and J usage is TRBJ2-4, with TRBD1 matching 8 bases. Germline V gene sequence: CDR1 MNHNS, CDR2 SASEGT. The ends lost 5 bases at V and 5 bases at J; junction bases unmatched: 8. There are 15 residues in the CDR3. As DNA, the CDR3 is TGTGCCAGCAGTTCCCGGACAGGGTGGCAAAACATTCAGTACTTC. It codes for CASSSRTGWQNIQYF.

The V gene is TRBV11-2, the J gene TRBJ1-1; D might be TRBD1 (6 bases). The germline gives CDR1 SGHAT, CDR2 FQNNGV. The CDR3 covers 13 residues. V lost 3 bases, J lost 5 bases, and 10 bases lay in between. The CDR3 spells CASSFGGRTEAFF. CDR3 nucleotide sequence: TGTGCCAGCAGCTTTGGGGGCCGGACTGAAGCTTTCTTT.

The chain couples TRBV20-1 to TRBJ1-2; TRBD1 is a possible D gene (5 bases). Per the germline V gene, CDR1 is DFQATT and CDR2 is SNEGSKA (reference sequence). The CDR3 spans 11 residues. The V end was cut by 3 bases, the J end by 8 bases, with 10 bases between. The CDR3, as DNA: TGCAGTGCTAGGGGGGGGAAGGGCTACACCTTC. Translation: CSARGGKGYTF.

The chain employs TRBV13 and TRBJ2-3; D possibly corresponds to TRBD1 (6 bases). The CDR3 extends over 15 amino acids. Trimming pared 4 bases from V and 0 bases from J, leaving 11 bases between. Germline V gene lookup returns CDR1 PRHDT and CDR2 FYEKMQ (reference sequence). As DNA, the CDR3 is TGTGCCAGCAGCTCAAGGACAGCTAGCACAGATACGCAGTATTTT. Translated, it gives CASSSRTASTDTQYF.

The chain combines TRBV4-1 with TRBJ2-7; TRBD2 matches at 8 bases. Germline CDR1 is MGHRA and CDR2 is YSYEKL. The V and J ends lost 3 bases and 1 base, in that order; junction bases with no gene match: 8. The CDR3 covers 16 residues. The CDR3 region has the DNA TGCGCCAGCAGCCACCCGACTAGCGATCGGTCCTACGAGCAGTACTTC. Translated: CASSHPTSDRSYEQYF.

V and J are TRBV5-1 and TRBJ2-2; D is ambiguous. V lost 6 bases to trimming and J lost 4 bases, with 16 bases between them. Germline V gene lookup returns CDR1 SGHRS and CDR2 YFSETQ. The CDR3 is 15 residues long. CDR3 sequence: CASTVTYAATGELFF. Written as DNA, the CDR3 is TGCGCCAGCACTGTAACCTATGCTGCCACCGGGGAGCTGTTTTTT.

The J gene is TRBJ2-4, the V gene TRBV3-1 (or the pseudogene TRBV3-2), with 10 bases fitting TRBD2. Per germline, CDR1 LGHDT and CDR2 YNNKEL (reference sequence). The CDR3 covers 17 residues. V was pared by 0 bases and J by 6 bases, with 8 bases of the junction left unmatched. CDR3 region: CASSQERERGGINIQYF. The CDR3 nucleotides read TGTGCCAGCAGCCAAGAGAGGGAGCGGGGGGGCATAAACATTCAGTACTTC.

The chain is built from TRBV4-1 and TRBJ1-4, with D possibly being TRBD1 (5 bases). The CDR3 has 16 amino acids. V lost 0 bases and J lost 8, with 16 bases in between. Germline assignment: CDR1 MGHRA and CDR2 YSYEKL. CDR3 sequence (DNA): TGCGCCAGCAGCCAAGATAGTCAGGGTCGGGGGGAAAAACTGTTTTTT. It encodes CASSQDSQGRGEKLFF.

The V and J genes are TRBV14 and TRBJ1-4; no definite D call. V was trimmed by 0 bases and J by 13 bases, leaving 9 bases between them. The CDR3 length is 12 residues. CDR1 is SGHDN, CDR2 FVKESK, per germline. The CDR3 protein is CASSQDRVGLFF. The CDR3 coding sequence is TGTGCCAGCAGCCAAGATCGGGTTGGACTGTTTTTT. Using reference TRBV14 and TRBJ1-4 for the parts outside the CDR3, the full variable domain is EAGVTQFPSHSVIEKGQTVTLRCDPISGHDNLYWYRRVMGKEIKFLLHFVKESKQDESGMPNNRFLAERTGGTYSTLKVQPAELEDSGVYFCASSQDRVGLFFGSGTQLSVL.

V is TRBV12-3 or TRBV12-4 and J is TRBJ2-7; TRBD1 matches at 7 bases. CDR3 size: 13 residues. V shed 6 bases and J 0 bases; nucleotides not matched to a gene: 2. CDR3 sequence (DNA): TGTGCCAGCAGCCAGGGGGACTCCTACGAGCAGTACTTC. The encoded protein is CASSQGDSYEQYF.

This clone was seen only a few times. This chain links TRBV19 with TRBJ1-5; TRBD1 aligns across 8 bases. The germline V gene encodes CDR1 LNHDA and CDR2 SQIVND (reference sequence). The CDR3 runs to 15 residues. V dropped 4 bases and J dropped 6; count of bases not matched to a gene: 8. Here the CDR3 DNA reads TGTGCCAGTAGTACCCAGGACAGGGCAGGTCAGCCCCAGCATTTT. Protein product: CASSTQDRAGQPQHF.